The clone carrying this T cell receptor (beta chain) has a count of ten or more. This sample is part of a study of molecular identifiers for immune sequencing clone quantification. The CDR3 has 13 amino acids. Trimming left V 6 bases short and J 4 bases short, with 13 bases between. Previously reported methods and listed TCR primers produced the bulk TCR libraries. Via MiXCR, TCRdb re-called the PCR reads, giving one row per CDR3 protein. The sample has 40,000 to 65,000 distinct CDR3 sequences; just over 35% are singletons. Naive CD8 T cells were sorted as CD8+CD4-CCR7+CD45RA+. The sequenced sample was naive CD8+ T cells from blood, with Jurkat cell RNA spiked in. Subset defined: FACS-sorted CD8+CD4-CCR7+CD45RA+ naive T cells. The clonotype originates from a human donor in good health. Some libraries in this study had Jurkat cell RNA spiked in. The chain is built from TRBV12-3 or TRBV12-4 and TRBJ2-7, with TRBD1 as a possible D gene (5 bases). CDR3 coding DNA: TGTGCCAGCAGCCCGACAGAAAAATACGAGCAGTACTTC. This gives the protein CASSPTEKYEQYF.